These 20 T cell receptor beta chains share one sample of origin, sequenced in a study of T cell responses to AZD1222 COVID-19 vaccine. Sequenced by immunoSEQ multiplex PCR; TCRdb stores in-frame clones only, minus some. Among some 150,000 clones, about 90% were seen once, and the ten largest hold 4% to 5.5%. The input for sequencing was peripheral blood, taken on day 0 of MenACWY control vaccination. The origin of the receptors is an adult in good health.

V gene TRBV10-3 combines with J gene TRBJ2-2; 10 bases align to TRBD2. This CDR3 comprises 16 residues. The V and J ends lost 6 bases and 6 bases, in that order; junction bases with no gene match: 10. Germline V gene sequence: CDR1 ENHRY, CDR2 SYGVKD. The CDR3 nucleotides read TGTGCCATCAGCGACCGGACTAGCGGAGTCGCCGGGGAGCTGTTTTTT. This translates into CAISDRTSGVAGELFF.

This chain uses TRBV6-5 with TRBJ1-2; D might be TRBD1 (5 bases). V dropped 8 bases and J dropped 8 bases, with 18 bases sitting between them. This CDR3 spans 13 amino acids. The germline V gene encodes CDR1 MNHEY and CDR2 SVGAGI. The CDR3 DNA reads TGTGCCAGCCGGCCCGGGACTTCCCAGGGCTACACCTTC. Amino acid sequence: CASRPGTSQGYTF.

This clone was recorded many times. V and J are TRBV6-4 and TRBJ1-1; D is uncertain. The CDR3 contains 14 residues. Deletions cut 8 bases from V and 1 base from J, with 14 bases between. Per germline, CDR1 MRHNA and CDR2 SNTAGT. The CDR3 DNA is TGTGCCAGCTCCGACACCCCAGAGAACACTGAAGCTTTCTTT. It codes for CASSDTPENTEAFF.

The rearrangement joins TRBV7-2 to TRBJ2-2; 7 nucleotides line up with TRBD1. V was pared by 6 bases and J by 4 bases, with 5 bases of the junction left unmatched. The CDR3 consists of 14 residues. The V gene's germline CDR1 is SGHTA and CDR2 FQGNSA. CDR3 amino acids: CASRRQGSTGELFF. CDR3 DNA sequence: TGTGCCAGCAGGAGACAGGGTTCCACCGGGGAGCTGTTTTTT. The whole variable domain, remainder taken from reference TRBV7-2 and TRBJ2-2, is GAGVSQSPSNKVTEKGKDVELRCDPISGHTALYWYRQSLGQGLEFLIYFQGNSAPDKSGLPSDRFSAERTGGSVSTLTIQRTQQEDSAVYLCASRRQGSTGELFFGEGSRLTVL.

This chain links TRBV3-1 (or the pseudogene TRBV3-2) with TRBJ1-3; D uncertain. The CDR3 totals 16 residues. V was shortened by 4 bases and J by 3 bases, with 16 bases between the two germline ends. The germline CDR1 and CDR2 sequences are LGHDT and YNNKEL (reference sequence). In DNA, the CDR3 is TGTGCCAGCAGCCTTGCGACCGGGCTGATTGGAAACACCATATATTTT. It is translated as CASSLATGLIGNTIYF.

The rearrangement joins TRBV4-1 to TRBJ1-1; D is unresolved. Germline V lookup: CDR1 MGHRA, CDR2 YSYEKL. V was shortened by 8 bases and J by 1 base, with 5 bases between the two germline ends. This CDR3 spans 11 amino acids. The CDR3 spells CASSRNTEAFF. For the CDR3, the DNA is TGCGCCAGCTCGAGGAACACTGAAGCTTTCTTT.

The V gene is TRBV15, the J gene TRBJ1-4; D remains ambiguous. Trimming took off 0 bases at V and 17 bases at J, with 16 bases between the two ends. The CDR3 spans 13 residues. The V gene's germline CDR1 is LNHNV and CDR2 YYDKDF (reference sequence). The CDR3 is CATSRERVSEAFF. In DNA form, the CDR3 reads TGTGCCACCAGCAGAGAGCGGGTCAGCGAGGCCTTTTTT.

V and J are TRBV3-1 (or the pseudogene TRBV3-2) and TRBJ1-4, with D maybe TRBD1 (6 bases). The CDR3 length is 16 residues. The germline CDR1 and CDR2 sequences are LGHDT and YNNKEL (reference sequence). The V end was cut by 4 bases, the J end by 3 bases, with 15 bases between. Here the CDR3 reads CASSPLGGAPNEKLFF. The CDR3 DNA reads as TGTGCCAGCAGCCCCCTAGGGGGGGCCCCTAATGAAAAACTGTTTTTT.

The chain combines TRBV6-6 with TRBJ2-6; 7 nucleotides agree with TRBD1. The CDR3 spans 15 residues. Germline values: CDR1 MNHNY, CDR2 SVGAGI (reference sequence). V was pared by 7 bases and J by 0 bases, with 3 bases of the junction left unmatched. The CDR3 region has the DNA TGTGCCAGCACCGACAGGGCCTCTGGGGCCAACGTCCTGACTTTC. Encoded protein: CASTDRASGANVLTF.

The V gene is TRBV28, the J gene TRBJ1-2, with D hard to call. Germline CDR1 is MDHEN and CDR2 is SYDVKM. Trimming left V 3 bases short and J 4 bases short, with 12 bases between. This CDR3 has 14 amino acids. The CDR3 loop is CASSFSYGIYGYTF. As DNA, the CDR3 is TGTGCCAGCAGTTTCAGTTACGGGATCTATGGCTACACCTTC.

CDR3 sequence reads: CASTPPTGSTEAFF. In nucleotides, the CDR3 is TGCGCCAGCACCCCCCCCACGGGGAGCACTGAAGCTTTCTTT. The chain uses TRBV5-1 and TRBJ1-1; no reliable D call. Trimming stripped 6 bases from V and 4 bases from J, with 16 bases between. CDR1 SGHRS and CDR2 YFSETQ come from the germline V gene. CDR3 size: 14 residues. Drawing the rest from reference TRBV5-1 and TRBJ1-1, the complete variable domain is KAGVTQTPRYLIKTRGQQVTLSCSPISGHRSVSWYQQTPGQGLQFLFEYFSETQRNKGNFPGRFSGRQFSNSRSEMNVSTLELGDSALYLCASTPPTGSTEAFFGQGTRLTVV.

This CDR3 is CASTGDRLGEKLFF. In DNA, the CDR3 is TGCGCCAGCACCGGGGACAGACTCGGGGAAAAACTGTTTTTT. The V and J genes are TRBV5-1 and TRBJ1-4, with 7 nucleotides matching TRBD1. Germline loops: CDR1 SGHRS, CDR2 YFSETQ. The V gene end was trimmed by 6 bases and the J gene end by 8 bases; junction bases not matched to a gene: 10. The CDR3 contains 14 residues.

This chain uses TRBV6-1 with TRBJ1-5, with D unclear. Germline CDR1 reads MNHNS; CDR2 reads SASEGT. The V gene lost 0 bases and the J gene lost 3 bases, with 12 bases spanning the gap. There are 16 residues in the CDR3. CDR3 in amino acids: CASSEAAGLLNQPQHF. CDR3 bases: TGTGCCAGCAGTGAAGCTGCTGGACTGCTCAATCAGCCCCAGCATTTT.

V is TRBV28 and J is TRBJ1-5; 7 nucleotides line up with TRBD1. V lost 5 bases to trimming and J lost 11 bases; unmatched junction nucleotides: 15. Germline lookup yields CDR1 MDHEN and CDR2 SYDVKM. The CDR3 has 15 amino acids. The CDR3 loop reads CASSRDSPGFGTQHF. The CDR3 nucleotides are TGTGCCAGCAGTAGGGACAGCCCTGGCTTCGGGACCCAGCATTTT.

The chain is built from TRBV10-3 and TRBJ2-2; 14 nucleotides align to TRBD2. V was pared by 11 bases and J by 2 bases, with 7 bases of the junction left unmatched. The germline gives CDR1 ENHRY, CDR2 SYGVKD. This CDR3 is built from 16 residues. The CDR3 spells CAVTSGRAGNTGELFF. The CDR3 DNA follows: TGTGCCGTGACTAGCGGGAGGGCCGGAAACACCGGGGAGCTGTTTTTT.

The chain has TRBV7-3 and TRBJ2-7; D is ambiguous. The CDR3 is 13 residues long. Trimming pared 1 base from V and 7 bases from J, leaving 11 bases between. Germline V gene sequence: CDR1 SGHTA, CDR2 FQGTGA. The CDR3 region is CASSLNPFGEQYF. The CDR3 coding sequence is TGTGCCAGCAGCTTAAATCCATTCGGAGAGCAGTACTTC.

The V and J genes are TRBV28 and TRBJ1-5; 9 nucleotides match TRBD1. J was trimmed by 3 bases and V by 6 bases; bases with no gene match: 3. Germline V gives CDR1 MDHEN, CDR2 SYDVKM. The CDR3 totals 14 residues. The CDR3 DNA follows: TGTGCCAGCAGGAACAGGGGGCTCAATCAGCCCCAGCATTTT. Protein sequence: CASRNRGLNQPQHF.

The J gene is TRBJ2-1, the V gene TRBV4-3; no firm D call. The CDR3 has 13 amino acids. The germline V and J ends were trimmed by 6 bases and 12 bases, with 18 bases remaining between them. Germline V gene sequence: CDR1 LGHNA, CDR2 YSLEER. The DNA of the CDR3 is TGCGCCAGCAGTCGCACGGACCTGCTCGTGCAGTTCTTC. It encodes CASSRTDLLVQFF.

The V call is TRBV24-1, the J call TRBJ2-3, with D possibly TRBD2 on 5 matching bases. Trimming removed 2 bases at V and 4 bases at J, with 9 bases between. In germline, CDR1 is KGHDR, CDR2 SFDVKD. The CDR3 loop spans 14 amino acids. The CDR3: CATSDSGVADTQYF. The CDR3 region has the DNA TGTGCCACCAGTGATTCCGGGGTAGCAGATACGCAGTATTTT.

The CDR3 DNA follows: TGTGCCAGCAGTTCCCCCACAGGGGGAACTAGTGGCACCTTC. Its protein product is CASSSPTGGTSGTF. The V and J genes are TRBV28 and TRBJ1-2; TRBD1 matches at 8 bases. The germline V gene encodes CDR1 MDHEN and CDR2 SYDVKM. V was clipped by 4 bases and J by 13 bases; unmatched bases: 14. The CDR3 extends over 14 amino acids.